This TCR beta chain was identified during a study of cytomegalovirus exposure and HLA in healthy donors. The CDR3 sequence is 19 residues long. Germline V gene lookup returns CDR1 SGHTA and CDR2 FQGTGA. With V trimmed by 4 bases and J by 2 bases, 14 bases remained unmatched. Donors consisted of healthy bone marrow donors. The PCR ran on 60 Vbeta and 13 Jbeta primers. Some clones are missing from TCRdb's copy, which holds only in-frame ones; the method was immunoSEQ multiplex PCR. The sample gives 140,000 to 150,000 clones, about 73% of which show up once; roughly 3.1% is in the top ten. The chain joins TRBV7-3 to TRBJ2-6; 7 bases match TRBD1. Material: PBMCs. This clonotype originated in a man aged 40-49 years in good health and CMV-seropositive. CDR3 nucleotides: TGTGCCAGCAGCTCGGTTCAATTAGTCCAGGGGGCTGGGGCCAACGTCCTGACTTTC. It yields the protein CASSSVQLVQGAGANVLTF.